A single sample gave rise to the 15 T cell receptor beta chains below, sequenced in a study of blood T cell repertoires in COVID-19. Data came from immunoSEQ multiplex PCR; TCRdb stores just in-frame clones and leaves some out. The table includes 200,000 to 300,000 clones, more than 75% detected once. Sample: PBMCs or T cells enriched from blood (not recorded which). The receptor set was obtained from a middle-aged woman with acute COVID-19.

The V gene is TRBV10-3, the J gene TRBJ1-1; a weak D match, TRBD1 (5 bases). Germline assignment: CDR1 ENHRY and CDR2 SYGVKD. CDR3 length equals 16 residues. The germline V and J ends were trimmed by 4 bases and 3 bases, with 18 bases remaining between them. CDR3 region: CAISGRGVGKDTEAFF. The CDR3 nucleotides are TGTGCCATCAGTGGACGGGGGGTGGGGAAGGACACTGAAGCTTTCTTT.

This clone was observed a handful of times. The V call is TRBV29-1, the J call TRBJ1-2, with a weak D call TRBD1 (5 bases). V was shortened by 7 bases and J by 6 bases, with 12 bases between the two germline ends. The CDR3 consists of 11 residues. The germline gives CDR1 SQVTM, CDR2 ANQGSEA. The CDR3 spells CSGGPGDGYTF. The DNA of the CDR3 is TGCAGCGGGGGCCCAGGCGATGGCTACACCTTC.

In this sample, this clone turned up once. The gene calls are TRBV2 and TRBJ2-7, with 13 bases that match TRBD2. The CDR3 length is 15 residues. In germline, CDR1 is SNHLY, CDR2 FYNNEI. V trimming: 7 bases; J trimming: 6 bases; junction bases outside the gene matches: 9. CDR3 DNA sequence: TGTGCCAGCAAACCGGGACTAGCGGGAAGCGGCGAGCAGTACTTC. Encoded protein: CASKPGLAGSGEQYF.

This chain connects TRBV30 to TRBJ1-2, with TRBD1 matching 9 bases. V shed 3 bases and J 6 bases; nucleotides not matched to a gene: 5. Germline V gene data show CDR1 as GTSNPN and CDR2 as SVGIG (reference sequence). CDR3 size: 13 residues. The CDR3 sequence is CAWRGDRGNGYTF. CDR3 DNA: TGTGCCTGGAGGGGCGACAGGGGGAATGGCTACACCTTC.

The chain couples TRBV7-3 to TRBJ2-5; D is unresolved. The CDR3 contains 13 residues. CDR1 SGHTA and CDR2 FQGTGA come from the germline V gene. Trimming removed 2 bases at V and 5 bases at J, with 9 bases between. DNA for the CDR3: TGTGCCAGCAGCTTAGTGACCGGGGAGACCCAGTACTTC. Its translation is CASSLVTGETQYF. The whole variable domain, filled in from reference TRBV7-3 and TRBJ2-5, reads GAGVSQTPSNKVTEKGKYVELRCDPISGHTALYWYRQSLGQGPEFLIYFQGTGAADDSGLPNDRFFAVRPEGSVSTLKIQRTERGDSAVYLCASSLVTGETQYFGPGTRLLVL.

The chain links TRBV14 to TRBJ1-5; the match to TRBD1 covers 12 bases. Looked up from germline, CDR1 is SGHDN and CDR2 is FVKESK. Germline trimming cut 3 bases from V and 7 bases from J; bases unmatched to any gene: 4. The CDR3 is made up of 15 amino acids. The chain's CDR3 is CASSQGQGARQPQHF. Here the CDR3 DNA reads TGTGCCAGCAGCCAGGGACAGGGGGCACGGCAGCCCCAGCATTTT.

This clone was seen only a few times. This sequence joins TRBV12-5 and TRBJ1-1; D is uncertain. V lost 4 bases to trimming and J lost 6 bases, with 18 bases between them. The CDR3 runs to 15 residues. Germline V lookup: CDR1 LGHNT, CDR2 FRNRAP. The CDR3 sequence: CASGSPLSSRAEAFF. The CDR3 nucleotides read TGTGCTAGTGGTTCTCCTTTATCTTCGCGGGCTGAAGCTTTCTTT.

This clone occurred a few times. This chain uses TRBV25-1 with TRBJ1-3; unclear D gene. Per germline, CDR1 MGHDK and CDR2 SYGVNS. There are 12 residues in the CDR3. V lost 3 bases and J 14 bases, leaving 14 bases between the germline ends. The CDR3 DNA is TGTGCCAGCAGTGACAACAAACCAGTCCTATATTTT. Protein product: CASSDNKPVLYF.

There are many counts of this clone. CDR3 nucleotide sequence: TGCGCCAGCAGCACCGGGACTCCCGACGATGAGCAGTTCTTC. It encodes CASSTGTPDDEQFF. The V and J genes are TRBV5-1 and TRBJ2-1, with D perhaps matching TRBD2 (6 bases). Germline CDR1 reads SGHRS; CDR2 reads YFSETQ. The V end was cut by 4 bases, the J end by 8 bases, with 16 bases between. The CDR3 runs to 14 residues.

The gene calls are TRBV7-9 and TRBJ1-6; 11 bases are a match to TRBD1. The CDR3 consists of 16 residues. Germline CDR1 is SEHNR and CDR2 is FQNEAQ (reference sequence). With V trimmed by 5 bases and J by 13 bases, 13 bases remained unmatched. The DNA of the CDR3 is TGTGCCAGCAGCGGGGAGCGGAAGGGACAGGGGGTTCCCCTCCACTTT. Amino acid sequence: CASSGERKGQGVPLHF. Looking up the rest from reference TRBV7-9 and TRBJ1-6 gives the full variable domain: DTGVSQNPRHKITKRGQNVTFRCDPISEHNRLYWYRQTLGQGPEFLTYFQNEAQLEKSRLLSDRFSAERPKGSFSTLEIQRTEQGDSAMYLCASSGERKGQGVPLHFGNGTRLTVT.

V gene TRBV19 combines with J gene TRBJ1-5; 9 nucleotides line up with TRBD1. Per the germline V gene, CDR1 is LNHDA and CDR2 is SQIVND (reference sequence). Losses at the gene ends were 3 bases for V and 6 bases for J; bases not matched to a gene: 9. CDR3 size: 16 residues. This CDR3 is CASSMRSVGQGQPQHF. The CDR3 DNA reads TGTGCCAGTAGTATGCGGTCAGTGGGACAGGGTCAGCCCCAGCATTTT.

Of note for this clone: At one end the junction does not follow the germline gene, possibly because of a read error. The chain links TRBV9 to TRBJ2-3, with TRBD2 matching 8 bases. Looked up from germline, CDR1 is SGDLS and CDR2 is YYNGEE. The CDR3 sequence is 15 residues long. CDR3 nucleotide sequence: TGTGCGAGCAGTAGTTCGGGAGGGAACACAGATACGCAGTATTTT. Its translation: CASSSSGGNTDTQYF.

This clone occurred a few times. The chain combines TRBV9 with TRBJ2-1; weak D call: TRBD2 (5 bases). Trimming shortened V by 3 bases and J by 5 bases, and 12 bases separated the two germline ends. Germline values: CDR1 SGDLS, CDR2 YYNGEE. The CDR3 loop spans 14 amino acids. CDR3 coding DNA: TGTGCCAGCAGCGAAGCGGCCGGAAACAATGAGCAGTTCTTC. This codes for CASSEAAGNNEQFF.

The rearrangement uses TRBV25-1 and TRBJ2-3; 14 nucleotides align to TRBD2. CDR1 is MGHDK, CDR2 SYGVNS, per germline. The CDR3 is made up of 17 amino acids. The J segment lost 2 bases and the V segment lost 4 bases, leaving 5 bases of the junction unmatched. The CDR3 DNA reads TGTGCCAGCAGTGGAGGACTAGCGGGAGGACTCACAGATACGCAGTATTTT. Translated, it gives CASSGGLAGGLTDTQYF.

The rearrangement joins TRBV7-6 to TRBJ2-5, with 10 bases aligning to TRBD2. After removal of 5 bases from V and 5 bases from J, the junction contained 8 bases not matched to a gene. Germline CDR1 is SGHVS and CDR2 is FNYEAQ. The CDR3 is made up of 15 amino acids. For the CDR3, the DNA is TGTGCCAGCAGCCCTATAGCGGGAGGTTCCGAGACCCAGTACTTC. Its translation: CASSPIAGGSETQYF.